The 14 T cell receptor beta chains below come from one sample, sequenced in a study of T cell responses to AZD1222 COVID-19 vaccine (dated by TCRdb to about 2021). The time point label corresponds to: baseline before first vaccination. To prepare the library, the immunoSEQ multiplex PCR assay was applied. The table comes from immuneACCESS by way of TCRdb, which keeps in-frame sequences with V and J called. Part of the clones is missing from these tables; in studies checked, under half for an unresolved V gene and the rest for unknown reasons. A total of about 120,000 clones appear in this sample, 90% to 95% of them only once. The top ten constitute approximately 3% of the sample. This specimen was peripheral blood, taken on day 0 of AZD1222 vaccination. Receptor source: an adult in good health.

This clone has a single count. The chain couples TRBV7-9 to TRBJ1-4; 7 bases map to TRBD1. The CDR3 spans 15 residues. Germline V gene lookup returns CDR1 SEHNR and CDR2 FQNEAQ (reference sequence). Trimming removed 1 base from V and 5 bases from J; junction bases left unmatched: 4. The CDR3 region is CASSLVGRGNEKLFF. The CDR3 DNA sequence: TGTGCCAGCAGCTTAGTGGGCAGGGGGAATGAAAAACTGTTTTTT.

This chain links TRBV4-3 with TRBJ2-7; 9 bases agree with TRBD1. The ends lost 4 bases at V and 5 bases at J; junction bases unmatched: 9. Germline V CDR1 and CDR2: LGHNA, YSLEER. CDR3 length equals 15 residues. The CDR3 region has the DNA TGCGCCAGCAGCCCCGGGACAGGGATATATCACGAGCAGTACTTC. Residues: CASSPGTGIYHEQYF.

V is TRBV19 and J is TRBJ2-2; a weak D match, TRBD2 (6 bases). From germline, CDR1 is LNHDA and CDR2 SQIVND (reference sequence). Trimming removed 2 bases at V and 1 base at J, with 17 bases between. The CDR3 runs 18 residues. As DNA, the CDR3 is TGTGCCAGTAGTATATACGATGGACTACCCCTGAACACCGGGGAGCTGTTTTTT. Translating gives CASSIYDGLPLNTGELFF.

V usage is TRBV27 and J usage is TRBJ2-1, with D perhaps being TRBD1 or TRBD2 (5 bases each). Germline V gene lookup returns CDR1 MNHEY and CDR2 SMNVEV (reference sequence). The CDR3 extends over 13 amino acids. Trimming pared 4 bases from V and 7 bases from J, leaving 11 bases between. CDR3 in amino acids: CASSWGPSNEQFF. CDR3 nucleotide sequence: TGTGCCAGCAGTTGGGGACCTTCGAATGAGCAGTTCTTC.

CDR3 DNA sequence: TGTGCCAGTAGTATGGCCCTCTGGGGAGGGATGAACACTGAAGCTTTCTTT. Its protein product is CASSMALWGGMNTEAFF. The chain uses TRBV19 and TRBJ1-1; D call uncertain. V was shortened by 3 bases and J by 0 bases, with 17 bases between the two germline ends. The CDR3 runs 17 residues. Germline CDR1 is LNHDA and CDR2 is SQIVND (reference sequence). Full variable domain (remainder filled in from reference TRBV19 and TRBJ1-1): DGGITQSPKYLFRKEGQNVTLSCEQNLNHDAMYWYRQDPGQGLRLIYYSQIVNDFQKGDIAEGYSVSREKKESFPLTVTSAQKNPTAFYLCASSMALWGGMNTEAFFGQGTRLTVV.

This clone has only one observation. The rearrangement uses TRBV9 and TRBJ1-1; D may be TRBD1 (5 bases). The V and J ends lost 0 bases and 0 bases respectively, with 12 bases between them. The germline V gene has CDR1 SGDLS and CDR2 YYNGEE. This CDR3 has 16 amino acids. CDR3 residues: CASSVDFGGMNTEAFF. The CDR3 nucleotides are TGTGCCAGCAGCGTAGATTTCGGGGGTATGAACACTGAAGCTTTCTTT. Together with reference TRBV9 and TRBJ1-1, the CDR3 gives the full variable domain: DSGVTQTPKHLITATGQRVTLRCSPRSGDLSVYWYQQSLDQGLQFLIQYYNGEERAKGNILERFSAQQFPDLHSELNLSSLELGDSALYFCASSVDFGGMNTEAFFGQGTRLTVV.

The chain recombines TRBV7-8 with TRBJ1-2; D gene uncertain. In germline, CDR1 is SGHVS, CDR2 FQNEAQ. The CDR3 is 16 residues long. Trimming left V 0 bases short and J 3 bases short, with 14 bases between. CDR3 residues: CASSLAKLSSDYGYTF. Written as DNA, the CDR3 is TGTGCCAGCAGCTTAGCTAAACTGTCCAGTGACTATGGCTACACCTTC.

The chain employs TRBV29-1 and TRBJ1-2, with no clear D. The CDR3 is 11 amino acids. In germline, CDR1 is SQVTM, CDR2 ANQGSEA. Trimming cost V 5 bases and J 8 bases, with 12 bases left between them. Here the CDR3 reads CSVKPVTGYTF. DNA of the CDR3: TGCAGCGTTAAACCGGTGACCGGCTACACCTTC. The variable domain in full, with the rest retrieved from reference TRBV29-1 and TRBJ1-2, is SAVISQKPSRDICQRGTSLTIQCQVDSQVTMMFWYRQQPGQSLTLIATANQGSEATYESGFVIDKFPISRPNLTFSTLTVSNMSPEDSSIYLCSVKPVTGYTFGSGTRLTVV.

This sequence joins TRBV5-1 and TRBJ2-2; D ambiguous. Germline CDR1 SGHRS, CDR2 YFSETQ. The V end lost 5 bases, the J end lost 11 bases, and 10 bases lay between the germline ends. The CDR3 runs 11 residues. The CDR3 coding sequence is TGCGCCAGCAGGGGCCGGCTAGAGCTGTTTTTT. It encodes CASRGRLELFF.

The chain carries TRBV2 and TRBJ2-1; 8 bases are shared with TRBD1. In germline, CDR1 is SNHLY, CDR2 FYNNEI. CDR3 length: 12 amino acids. V dropped 4 bases and J dropped 10; count of bases not matched to a gene: 3. CDR3 DNA: TGTGCCAGCAGTGCGACAGGGGTCGAGCAGTTCTTC. Translation: CASSATGVEQFF.

This clone appeared a few times. The V call is TRBV29-1, the J call TRBJ1-1, with D perhaps TRBD1 (5 bases). There are 16 residues in the CDR3. Germline loops: CDR1 SQVTM, CDR2 ANQGSEA. Trimming pared 1 base from V and 5 bases from J, leaving 20 bases between. CDR3 in DNA: TGCAGCGTTGAAGGCTTGGCAGGGATGAAGGGGACTGAAGCTTTCTTT. It translates to CSVEGLAGMKGTEAFF.

V and J are TRBV5-1 and TRBJ2-3; D gene unclear. The CDR3 spans 15 residues. Germline loops: CDR1 SGHRS, CDR2 YFSETQ. V was pared by 6 bases and J by 0 bases, with 14 bases between. CDR3 residues: CASKALDGSTDTQYF. In DNA form, the CDR3 reads TGCGCCAGCAAGGCCTTAGATGGCAGCACAGATACGCAGTATTTT. Using reference TRBV5-1 and TRBJ2-3 for the parts outside the CDR3, the full variable domain is KAGVTQTPRYLIKTRGQQVTLSCSPISGHRSVSWYQQTPGQGLQFLFEYFSETQRNKGNFPGRFSGRQFSNSRSEMNVSTLELGDSALYLCASKALDGSTDTQYFGPGTRLTVL.

This chain links TRBV7-8 with TRBJ2-5; D not certain. Germline-derived CDR1 and CDR2 are SGHVS and FQNEAQ. The CDR3 has 12 residues. Trimming removed 4 bases at V and 7 bases at J, with 10 bases between. The CDR3 protein is CASSSPDATQYF. CDR3 DNA: TGTGCCAGCAGCTCCCCCGACGCGACCCAGTACTTC.

V usage is TRBV5-4 and J usage is TRBJ2-7; TRBD1 is a possible D gene (5 bases). This CDR3 is built from 14 residues. V was trimmed by 0 bases and J by 2 bases, leaving 9 bases between them. Germline CDR1 reads SGHNT; CDR2 reads YYREEE (reference sequence). Here the CDR3 reads CASSLGTDTYEQYF. CDR3 DNA: TGTGCCAGCAGCTTGGGGACGGACACCTACGAGCAGTACTTC.